Sequencing of this TCR beta chain was carried out in a study of T cell responses to AZD1222 COVID-19 vaccine. Clones were read by immunoSEQ multiplex PCR, and TCRdb kept only the in-frame ones, dropping some. The data show some 150,000 clones, with roughly 90% seen just once and approximately 4.5% held by the top ten. The V gene's germline CDR1 is GTSNPN and CDR2 SVGIG (reference sequence). The V gene end was trimmed by 1 base and the J gene end by 4 bases; junction bases not matched to a gene: 3. The length of the CDR3 is 14 residues. Sequences were derived from peripheral blood, sampled on day 0 of AZD1222 vaccination. This TCR was sampled from an adult in good health. V and J are TRBV30 and TRBJ2-3, with 9 positions matching TRBD1. The CDR3 DNA reads TGTGCCTGGAGTGGGACAGGGGAGGCAGATACGCAGTATTTT. It translates to CAWSGTGEADTQYF.